The rows below give T cell receptor beta chains drawn from one sample of a study of cytomegalovirus exposure and HLA in healthy donors. TCRdb's copy holds only in-frame clones and misses some; the assay was immunoSEQ multiplex PCR. The sample has 100,000 or so clones; around 85% are singletons. The sequenced material came from PBMCs. The receptor source for this set is a man younger than 45 in good health and CMV-seronegative. Both conserved end residues are part of each CDR3. The D gene is left open where the match is weak. Some rows have no size entry. The others give once, few or many, or a class for an expanded clone.

v_call: TRBV7-9
clone_size: -
d_call: -
j_call: TRBJ2-3
cdr3_nt: TGTGCCAGCAGCTTAATCAGGCAGGGGAGCACAGATACGCAGTATTTT
cdr3_aa: CASSLIRQGSTDTQYF

v_call: TRBV18
clone_size: -
d_call: TRBD2
j_call: TRBJ2-7
cdr3_nt: TGTGCCAGCTCACAGCGGGGCGGGTCGCAGTACTTC
cdr3_aa: CASSQRGGSQYF

v_call: TRBV2
clone_size: -
d_call: -
j_call: TRBJ2-7
cdr3_nt: TGTGCCAGCATTCCCCCTAGCGTCAGCGAGCAGTACTTC
cdr3_aa: CASIPPSVSEQYF

v_call: TRBV7-2
clone_size: once
d_call: TRBD2
j_call: TRBJ2-5
cdr3_nt: TGTGCCAGCAGCCCCCCGACTAGCCTCGGGGAGACCCAGTACTTC
cdr3_aa: CASSPPTSLGETQYF

v_call: TRBV6-5
clone_size: -
d_call: TRBD2
j_call: TRBJ2-2
cdr3_nt: TGTGCCAGCAGTTACGCCGGGACTACCAGGACCGGGGAGCTGTTTTTT
cdr3_aa: CASSYAGTTRTGELFF

v_call: TRBV5-1
clone_size: -
d_call: TRBD2
j_call: TRBJ2-1
cdr3_nt: TGCGCCAGCAGCTCCCACCCGAGCGGGGCGACCTCCTACAATGAGCAGTTCTTC
cdr3_aa: CASSSHPSGATSYNEQFF

v_call: TRBV30
clone_size: -
d_call: TRBD2
j_call: TRBJ2-3
cdr3_nt: TGTGCCTGGAGTTTAAACGGAAGGACTAGCGGCACAGATACGCAGTATTTT
cdr3_aa: CAWSLNGRTSGTDTQYF

v_call: TRBV7-3
clone_size: -
d_call: -
j_call: TRBJ2-2
cdr3_nt: TGTGCCAGCAGCTTAACACGACAGTCGAACACCGGGGAGCTGTTTTTT
cdr3_aa: CASSLTRQSNTGELFF

v_call: TRBV7-9
clone_size: -
d_call: -
j_call: TRBJ1-4
cdr3_nt: TGTGCCAGCAGCTCCCTCGACAGTAACGAAAAACTGTTTTTT
cdr3_aa: CASSSLDSNEKLFF

v_call: TRBV5-6
clone_size: once
d_call: -
j_call: TRBJ2-7
cdr3_nt: TGTGCCAGCAGCTTGTTCTTCTTCATGGGGCAGACCTACGAGCAGTACTTC
cdr3_aa: CASSLFFFMGQTYEQYF